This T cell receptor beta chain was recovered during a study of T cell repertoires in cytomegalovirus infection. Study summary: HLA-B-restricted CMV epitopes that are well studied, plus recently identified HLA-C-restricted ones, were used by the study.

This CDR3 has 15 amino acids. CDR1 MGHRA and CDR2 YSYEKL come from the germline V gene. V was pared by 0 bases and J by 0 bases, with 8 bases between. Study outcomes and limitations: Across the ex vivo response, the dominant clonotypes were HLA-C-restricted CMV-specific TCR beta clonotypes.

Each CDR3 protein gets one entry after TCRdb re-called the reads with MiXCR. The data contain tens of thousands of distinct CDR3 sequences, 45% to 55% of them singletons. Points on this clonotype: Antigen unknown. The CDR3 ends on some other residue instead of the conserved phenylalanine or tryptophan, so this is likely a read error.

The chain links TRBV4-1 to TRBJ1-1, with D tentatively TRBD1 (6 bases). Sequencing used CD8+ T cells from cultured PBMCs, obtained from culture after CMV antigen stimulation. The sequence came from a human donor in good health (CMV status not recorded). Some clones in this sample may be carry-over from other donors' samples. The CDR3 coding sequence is TGCGCCAGCAGCCAAGATTGGACAGTGAACACTGAAGCTTTCTTA. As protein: CASSQDWTVNTEAFL.